These 20 T cell receptor beta chains share one sample of origin, sequenced in a study of cytomegalovirus exposure and HLA in healthy donors. The study ran its PCR with 60 Vbeta and 13 Jbeta primers. This table comes from immunoSEQ multiplex PCR, and its TCRdb copy is limited to in-frame clones, with some not included. This sample has some 140,000 clones, with roughly three quarters found just once. Material: PBMCs. The receptors derive from a man aged 25-45 years in good health and CMV-seronegative.

The V call is TRBV10-1, the J call TRBJ2-1, with 9 nucleotides matching TRBD2. The germline CDR1 and CDR2 sequences are WNHNN and SYGVQD (reference sequence). V shed 7 bases and J 6 bases; nucleotides not matched to a gene: 4. The CDR3 sequence is 13 residues long. The CDR3 loop is CASMASGTNEQFF. For the CDR3, the DNA is TGCGCCAGCATGGCTAGCGGGACCAATGAGCAGTTCTTC.

This clone has more than one count but fewer than ten. This sequence may be a read error, since a much larger clone differs from it by one base. This rearrangement joins TRBV6-6 to TRBJ2-7; 11 bases are a match to TRBD2. Germline loops: CDR1 MNHNY, CDR2 SVGAGI (reference sequence). This CDR3 comprises 14 residues. Germline trimming cut 2 bases from V and 7 bases from J; bases unmatched to any gene: 4. The chain's CDR3 is CASSYGTSGNEQYF. CDR3 DNA: TGTGCCAGCAGTTACGGGACTAGCGGCAATGAGCAGTACTTC.

The rearrangement joins TRBV19 to TRBJ2-7; TRBD1 matches at 10 bases. The CDR3 consists of 14 residues. Germline V gene lookup returns CDR1 LNHDA and CDR2 SQIVND (reference sequence). V trimming: 4 bases; J trimming: 2 bases; junction bases outside the gene matches: 2. The CDR3 here is CASSTTGGPYEQYF. The CDR3 DNA follows: TGTGCCAGTAGTACGACAGGGGGCCCCTACGAGCAGTACTTC.

On this clone: The junction shows a germline mismatch at one end, possibly a read error. The V call is TRBV6-6, the J call TRBJ1-2; TRBD1 matches 7 bases. Germline-derived CDR1 and CDR2 are MNHNY and SVGAGI (reference sequence). The length of the CDR3 is 14 residues. CDR3 in amino acids: CASSNSQGDNGYTF. Written as DNA, the CDR3 is TGTGCCAGCAGTAACTCGCAGGGGGATAATGGCTACACCTTC.

This clone appeared once. CDR3 in DNA: TGTGCCAGCAGCCCCTGGGACAGTAGAAACACCATATATTTT. Its translation: CASSPWDSRNTIYF. This chain joins TRBV11-2 and TRBJ1-3, with 7 bases lining up with TRBD1. Germline V gene lookup returns CDR1 SGHAT and CDR2 FQNNGV. Trimming removed 5 bases from V and 5 bases from J; junction bases left unmatched: 6. This CDR3 contains 14 residues.

The gene calls are TRBV14 and TRBJ2-5; D remains unclear. Trimming removed 1 base at V and 4 bases at J, with 10 bases between. Germline-derived CDR1 and CDR2 are SGHDN and FVKESK. CDR3 size: 14 residues. The CDR3 spells CASSQGPRLETQYF. The DNA of the CDR3 is TGTGCCAGCAGCCAAGGGCCGAGGTTAGAGACCCAGTACTTC.

CDR3 amino acids: CASSLATYNEQFF. The CDR3 DNA follows: TGCGCCAGCAGCTTGGCTACCTACAATGAGCAGTTCTTC. The V and J genes are TRBV5-1 and TRBJ2-1; D unclear. V was pared by 0 bases and J by 2 bases, with 3 bases between. Germline-derived CDR1 and CDR2 are SGHRS and YFSETQ. CDR3 length: 13 residues. Supplemented by reference TRBV5-1 and TRBJ2-1, the full variable domain reads KAGVTQTPRYLIKTRGQQVTLSCSPISGHRSVSWYQQTPGQGLQFLFEYFSETQRNKGNFPGRFSGRQFSNSRSEMNVSTLELGDSALYLCASSLATYNEQFFGPGTRLTVL.

This clone was counted once. The chain joins TRBV7-9 to TRBJ2-1; 10 nucleotides align to TRBD1. This CDR3 spans 14 amino acids. The V and J ends lost 4 bases and 7 bases, in that order; junction bases with no gene match: 4. The V gene's germline CDR1 is SEHNR and CDR2 FQNEAQ (reference sequence). CDR3 bases: TGTGCCAGCAGCTGGACAGGGGGAAATAATGAGCAGTTCTTC. Amino acid sequence: CASSWTGGNNEQFF.

This rearrangement joins TRBV30 to TRBJ2-7, with TRBD2 identical over 9 bases. Germline V gene data show CDR1 as GTSNPN and CDR2 as SVGIG (reference sequence). V gave up 0 bases and J gave up 8 bases; unmatched junction bases: 8. This CDR3 comprises 14 residues. The CDR3 region has the DNA TGTGCCTGGAGTGTGGCGGGAGGGCCCTCGAAGCAGTACTTC. Residues: CAWSVAGGPSKQYF.

The chain combines TRBV6-5 with TRBJ2-2, with D perhaps TRBD1 (5 bases). Trimming took off 4 bases at V and 3 bases at J, with 9 bases between the two ends. Germline V gene sequence: CDR1 MNHEY, CDR2 SVGAGI. CDR3 length equals 14 residues. The CDR3 reads CASSFTRDTGELFF. Written as DNA, the CDR3 is TGTGCCAGCAGTTTCACCAGGGACACCGGGGAGCTGTTTTTT.

The rearrangement uses TRBV6-1 and TRBJ2-7, with D possibly matching TRBD2 (5 bases). Germline V gene sequence: CDR1 MNHNS, CDR2 SASEGT. Trimming pared 2 bases from V and 3 bases from J, leaving 14 bases between. This CDR3 has 15 residues. The CDR3 here is CASSEKGGSYYEQYF. Here the CDR3 DNA reads TGTGCCAGCAGTGAAAAAGGAGGTTCCTACTACGAGCAGTACTTC.

The rearrangement links TRBV29-1 to TRBJ1-5, with a weak D call TRBD1 (6 bases). Germline-derived CDR1 and CDR2 are SQVTM and ANQGSEA. V was cut by 6 bases and J by 0 bases, with 12 bases left in between. CDR3 length equals 14 residues. The CDR3 DNA reads as TGCAGCGTGCTGACAGGTATTAGCAATCAGCCCCAGCATTTT. Protein sequence: CSVLTGISNQPQHF.

The chain uses TRBV7-8 and TRBJ1-4, with D unclear. CDR1 SGHVS and CDR2 FQNEAQ come from the germline V gene. V was pared by 3 bases and J by 0 bases, with 14 bases between. The CDR3 has 17 residues. The CDR3 is CASSFYFLSTTNEKLFF. Here the CDR3 DNA reads TGTGCCAGCAGCTTTTATTTCCTAAGTACAACTAATGAAAAACTGTTTTTT.

Concerning this clone itself: Different DNA sequences within this sample yield the same CDR3. V gene TRBV5-1 combines with J gene TRBJ2-1, with D tentatively TRBD2 (6 bases). The CDR3 covers 12 residues. Germline CDR1 SGHRS, CDR2 YFSETQ. Between the trimmed V and J ends, which lost 0 bases and 8 bases, there was a span of 6 bases. CDR3 coding DNA: TGCGCCAGCAGCTTGGGGGGGGATGAGCAGTTCTTC. It codes for CASSLGGDEQFF.

The chain employs TRBV6-6 and TRBJ2-1; possible D gene TRBD2, 6 bases. CDR3 length: 14 residues. Looked up from germline, CDR1 is MNHNY and CDR2 is SVGAGI (reference sequence). The V end was cut by 7 bases, the J end by 1 base, with 11 bases between. CDR3 DNA sequence: TGTGCCAGCACAAGCGGGCCTTCCTACAATGAGCAGTTCTTC. Its translation: CASTSGPSYNEQFF.

V usage is TRBV27 and J usage is TRBJ2-7; D is unclear. Germline V gene lookup returns CDR1 MNHEY and CDR2 SMNVEV (reference sequence). The CDR3 sequence is 14 residues long. Trimming stripped 3 bases from V and 0 bases from J, with 9 bases between. As DNA, the CDR3 is TGTGCCAGCAGTTTTTCGCGGATCTCCTACGAGCAGTACTTC. It translates to CASSFSRISYEQYF.

This clone was detected only a few times. Here the CDR3 reads CASSQGGRNEKLFF. For the CDR3, the DNA is TGTGCCAGCAGCCAGGGAGGTCGGAATGAAAAACTGTTTTTT. This chain links TRBV28 with TRBJ1-4; TRBD1 is a possible D gene (5 bases). This CDR3 has 14 amino acids. Trimming pared 6 bases from V and 5 bases from J, leaving 13 bases between. Germline values: CDR1 MDHEN, CDR2 SYDVKM.

The V gene is TRBV19, the J gene TRBJ2-7; 10 positions match TRBD2. Germline V gene lookup returns CDR1 LNHDA and CDR2 SQIVND (reference sequence). This CDR3 contains 15 residues. V dropped 5 bases and J dropped 3; count of bases not matched to a gene: 7. The CDR3 region has the DNA TGTGCCAGTAGTCCTAGGACTAGCGGAGACTACGAGCAGTACTTC. Translated: CASSPRTSGDYEQYF.

The sample holds one count of this clone. The chain joins TRBV6-5 to TRBJ2-2; possibly TRBD2 for D (6 bases). The CDR3 runs to 14 residues. Germline V lookup: CDR1 MNHEY, CDR2 SVGAGI. Trimming took off 7 bases at V and 6 bases at J, with 15 bases between the two ends. CDR3 bases: TGTGCCAGCACGATGGGACTGCGCTCCGGGGAGCTGTTTTTT. Protein sequence: CASTMGLRSGELFF.

The chain has TRBV27 and TRBJ2-4; D not resolved. CDR1 is MNHEY and CDR2 is SMNVEV in the germline V gene (reference sequence). The CDR3 spans 14 residues. V dropped 3 bases and J dropped 0 bases, with 6 bases sitting between them. The CDR3 sequence: CASSLAGAKNIQYF. The CDR3 DNA is TGTGCCAGCAGTTTGGCAGGAGCCAAAAACATTCAGTACTTC.